The TCR beta chain described here comes from a study of CD8 T cells in Susac syndrome (dated by TCRdb to between 2017 and 2020). Regarding the study in general: Of the Susac syndrome patients who were sequenced, eight or nine were in clinical remission while 5 or 6 had clinically active disease. At blood withdrawal, Susac syndrome patients were either therapy-naive, taking corticosteroids (in some cases with IVIg as well), or taking IVIg alone. Whether CD8+ T cell activation and differentiation in Susac syndrome was antigen driven was tested using repertoire sequencing.

High-throughput TCR beta sequencing profiled peripheral blood CD8+ and CD4+ T cells from healthy donors, Susac syndrome patients and multiple sclerosis patients. The Susac syndrome patients fulfilled recently defined diagnostic criteria for definite or probable disease. CD8+ TEMRA cells were enriched by FACS, while bulk CD8+ and CD4+ T cells were purified by magnetic negative isolation. Blood was collected in EDTA tubes and processed within 24 hours, with PBMCs isolated through density gradient centrifugation. PBMCs intended for TCR sequencing were frozen in liquid nitrogen and were later thawed in a 37 degrees C water bath. A purity of at least 90% was achieved for sorted or isolated CD4+, CD8+ and CD8+ TEMRA cells. Spanning cysteine to phenylalanine, the CDR3 consists of 12 amino acids. This entry keeps only the CDR3 DNA: 36 bases, framed from base 1. Relative to germline, V is 3 bases shorter and J is 4 bases shorter, with 6 bases between their ends. CDR1 and CDR2 are read off the germline V gene (reference sequence) as DFQATT and SNEGSKA.

Remarks on this clonotype: There is no known antigen for this receptor. The input lacks base qualities; no much larger clone sits a single base away.

RNA was extracted with the RNeasy kit and 0.5 to 1 ug was reverse transcribed using random hexamers. The immunoSEQ multiplex PCR assay, which covers 54 Vbeta and 13 Jbeta segments, was used to amplify TCR beta CDR3 regions. PCR amplification bias was corrected by using a synthetic template baseline for primer optimization and computational correction. In the original analysis: Reads were annotated to V, D and J genes per IMGT and analyzed with immunoSEQ Analyzer, keeping only productive sequences. To calculate clonality, Shannon entropy was normalized by log2 of the number of productive unique sequences and then subtracted from one. For each patient and control, public and private clones were evaluated among the 100 most prevalent clones. Susac-specific clones were defined as absent from healthy and MS cohorts, 800 to 1,200 published viral clones and other ImmuneACCESS disease sequences. TCRdb reprocessing: public reads trimmed at Q25 with fastp, clones called with MiXCR, in-frame beta chains kept. Here each entry gathers all rows of one CDR3 protein and keeps the most common genes and DNA. These V and J calls originate from TCRdb's pipeline instead of the authors' own analysis. The sample table contains some 180,000 distinct CDR3 sequences; only one count was recorded for over 90% of them. Around 0.095% of the sample goes to the ten largest clones.

Overall results and qualifications from the work: No clonal expansion was detected in the CD4+ T cell repertoire of Susac syndrome patients. The study acknowledged that relatively few individuals were included in the TCR sequencing and HLA analysis.

What was sequenced was CD4+ T cells from PBMCs. The clonotype was recovered from a human donor with Susac syndrome. Recombination joined TRBV20-1 with TRBJ2-2, with no confident D gene call. At the DNA level, the sequence is TGCAGTGCTAGTCGCGGCACCGGGGAGCTGTTTTTT. Translated, this is CSASRGTGELFF.